The next 5 T cell receptor beta chains were all read from a single sample in a study of Ad26.COV2.S vaccination and SARS-CoV-2 variants. The method was immunoSEQ multiplex PCR; TCRdb's version includes in-frame clones alone and lacks a portion of them. The table records hundreds of thousands of clones, 88% of them present only once. The sample's treatment: 19 received Ad26.COV2.S at low or high dose, single or two shots; about 5 received placebo; per-sample allocation not given. The samples were gathered on day 63 after the first injection of vaccine or placebo. This material consisted of peripheral blood, taken in a trial of Ad26.COV2.S vaccine versus placebo. These TCRs come from a person between 18 and 65 years old who received the Ad26.COV2.S COVID-19 vaccine or a placebo.

The chain has TRBV7-8 and TRBJ2-4; 12 bases line up with TRBD1. Losses at the gene ends were 5 bases for V and 7 bases for J; bases not matched to a gene: 3. Germline V lookup: CDR1 SGHVS, CDR2 FQNEAQ. The CDR3 loop spans 14 amino acids. The CDR3: CASSRDRGRNIQYF. The DNA of the CDR3 is TGTGCCAGCAGCCGGGACAGGGGGCGCAACATTCAGTACTTC.

This clone was counted a single time. This chain links TRBV6-4 with TRBJ2-2; D is possibly TRBD1 (5 bases). Germline V gene sequence: CDR1 MRHNA, CDR2 SNTAGT. The V end lost 4 bases, the J end lost 1 base, and 10 bases lay between the germline ends. The CDR3 has 15 amino acids. The DNA for the CDR3 is TGTGCCAGCAGTGTTACAGGTTGGAACACCGGGGAGCTGTTTTTT. This codes for CASSVTGWNTGELFF.

This chain links TRBV5-4 with TRBJ2-5; possible D gene TRBD1, 6 bases. Trimming took off 3 bases at V and 4 bases at J, with 19 bases between the two ends. In germline, CDR1 is SGHNT, CDR2 YYREEE (reference sequence). The CDR3 has 16 amino acids. The CDR3 protein is CASSSFQGPGVETQYF. The DNA of the CDR3 is TGTGCCAGCAGCTCCTTCCAAGGGCCAGGGGTAGAGACCCAGTACTTC. Drawing the rest from reference TRBV5-4 and TRBJ2-5, the complete variable domain is ETGVTQSPTHLIKTRGQQVTLRCSSQSGHNTVSWYQQALGQGPQFIFQYYREEENGRGNFPPRFSGLQFPNYSSELNVNALELDDSALYLCASSSFQGPGVETQYFGPGTRLLVL.

The chain has TRBV6-2 or TRBV6-3 and TRBJ1-5; D gene uncertain. The V gene's germline CDR1 is MNHEY and CDR2 SVGEGT. The CDR3 totals 16 residues. Trimming left V 5 bases short and J 6 bases short, with 20 bases between. This chain's CDR3 is CASSAPARPGFQPQHF. The CDR3, as DNA: TGTGCCAGCAGTGCTCCGGCCCGACCCGGATTTCAGCCCCAGCATTTT.

This sequence joins TRBV5-4 and TRBJ1-5; D call uncertain. This CDR3 region has 13 residues. Per germline, CDR1 SGHNT and CDR2 YYREEE (reference sequence). With 0 bases removed from V and 6 bases from J, the gap between germline ends came to 7 bases. This CDR3 reads CASSLDSVQPQHF. The CDR3 DNA sequence: TGTGCCAGCAGCTTGGATTCGGTTCAGCCCCAGCATTTT. The full variable domain, in which reference TRBV5-4 and TRBJ1-5 provide the parts outside the CDR3, is ETGVTQSPTHLIKTRGQQVTLRCSSQSGHNTVSWYQQALGQGPQFIFQYYREEENGRGNFPPRFSGLQFPNYSSELNVNALELDDSALYLCASSLDSVQPQHFGDGTRLSIL.